The 8 T cell receptor beta chains below come from one sample, sequenced in a study of shared clonotypes between healthy human individuals. Data came from immunoSEQ multiplex PCR; TCRdb stores just in-frame clones and leaves some out. The sample lists 800,000 to 1,200,000 clones, 75% to 80% seen once, with about 0.52% in the top ten. The specimen was memory CD4+ T cells from PBMCs. Stated subset: CD45RA-negative fraction. The receptors stem from a man aged 18 to 29 in good health. Some clones in this sample may be carry-over from other donors' samples.

The J gene is TRBJ2-2, the V gene TRBV5-1; D is unresolved. The CDR3 is made up of 15 amino acids. From germline, CDR1 is SGHRS and CDR2 YFSETQ. V gave up 0 bases and J gave up 3 bases, with 9 bases separating them. CDR3 in DNA: TGCGCCAGCAGCTTGGACTCGGCGGACACCGGGGAGCTGTTTTTT. Amino acids: CASSLDSADTGELFF.

CDR3 DNA: TGTGCCAGCAAACCGGTAGGGGGGGGAGAGACCCAGTACTTC. Residues: CASKPVGGGETQYF. This chain connects TRBV5-4 to TRBJ2-5, with D maybe TRBD2 (7 bases). The CDR3 contains 14 residues. Trimming shortened V by 6 bases and J by 4 bases, and 16 bases separated the two germline ends. Germline CDR1 and CDR2: SGHNT and YYREEE (reference sequence).

The genes are TRBV5-4 and TRBJ1-2; 8 nucleotides match TRBD1. Germline V gives CDR1 SGHNT, CDR2 YYREEE (reference sequence). Trimming removed 3 bases from V and 4 bases from J; junction bases left unmatched: 11. CDR3 length equals 16 residues. The CDR3 bases are TGTGCCAGCAGCTCAAACGGGGACAGGACAACCTATGGCTACACCTTC. Translating gives CASSSNGDRTTYGYTF.

The V and J genes are TRBV28 and TRBJ2-5; TRBD2 agrees at 8 bases. Germline CDR1 is MDHEN and CDR2 is SYDVKM. V lost 3 bases and J lost 4; bases outside the gene matches: 7. There are 15 residues in the CDR3. The CDR3 DNA follows: TGTGCCAGCAGTTTGTTCGGGAGGGGGGCAGAGACCCAGTACTTC. This codes for CASSLFGRGAETQYF.

V usage is TRBV6-1 and J usage is TRBJ1-4; 9 bases line up with TRBD1. The CDR3 consists of 15 residues. The germline CDR1 and CDR2 sequences are MNHNS and SASEGT. J lost 7 bases, V lost 6 bases, and 9 bases had no gene match. CDR3 bases: TGTGCCAGCAGCCTTTCACAGGGGGCTGGTGAAAAACTGTTTTTT. Encoded protein: CASSLSQGAGEKLFF.

About this clone: With only one base between it and a far larger clone, this is likely a read error. This chain joins TRBV30 and TRBJ1-5; D is ambiguous. The V gene's germline CDR1 is GTSNPN and CDR2 SVGIG (reference sequence). The V end lost 8 bases, the J end lost 5 bases, and 25 bases lay between the germline ends. The CDR3 covers 16 residues. CDR3 residues: CAARPGHSSADQPQHF. Here the CDR3 DNA reads TGTGCCGCCCGCCCGGGCCACTCCTCGGCCGATCAGCCCCAGCATTTT. Together with reference TRBV30 and TRBJ1-5, the CDR3 gives the full variable domain: SQTIHQWPATLVQPVGSPLSLECTVEGTSNPNLYWYRQAAGRGLQLLFYSVGIGQISSEVPQNLSASRPQDRQFILSSKKLLLSDSGFYLCAARPGHSSADQPQHFGDGTRLSIL.

The chain joins TRBV10-3 to TRBJ1-2; no clear D. V was cut by 3 bases and J by 1 base, with 6 bases left in between. Germline V CDR1 and CDR2: ENHRY, SYGVKD. This CDR3 region has 13 residues. The CDR3 reads CAISEGNNYGYTF. The CDR3 bases are TGTGCCATCAGTGAAGGCAATAACTATGGCTACACCTTC.

The V and J genes are TRBV14 and TRBJ2-1; 8 bases match TRBD2. The length of the CDR3 is 18 residues. Germline V gene sequence: CDR1 SGHDN, CDR2 FVKESK. V lost 1 base and J lost 8; bases outside the gene matches: 16. CDR3 bases: TGTGCCAGCAGCCAAGTTAGTTATAGCGGGAAATTTGAAGATGAGCAGTTCTTC. Its translation: CASSQVSYSGKFEDEQFF.